This T cell receptor (beta chain) was documented in a study of cytomegalovirus exposure and HLA in healthy donors. Overall study findings and caveats: Reports showed the classifier diagnosing cytomegalovirus status with high specificity and sensitivity. The authors enumerated some 160 TCR beta chains as linked to cytomegalovirus. In vitro experiments confirmed that three CMV-associated chains were specific for CMV antigens.

Some clones are missing from TCRdb's copy, which holds only in-frame ones; the method was immunoSEQ multiplex PCR. The table includes about 140,000 clones, roughly 87% detected once. Separation from the approximately 690-subject first cohort characterized the roughly 120-subject validation cohort, to which the donors belonged. This clone appeared a single time. As yet, its antigen is unknown. With V trimmed by 6 bases and J by 0 bases, 8 bases remained unmatched. This CDR3 is 16 amino acids long. CDR1 SGHRS and CDR2 YFSETQ come from the germline V gene. V usage is TRBV5-1 and J usage is TRBJ1-4, with 7 bases lining up with TRBD1. This receptor was identified in a man between 18 and 35 years old in good health and CMV-seropositive. The source material was PBMCs. The CDR3 protein is CASKGGQRATNEKLFF. CDR3 coding DNA: TGCGCCAGCAAAGGGGGCCAACGGGCAACTAATGAAAAACTGTTTTTT.